This TCR beta chain derives from a study of T cells in Graves' hyperthyroidism and ophthalmopathy. Amplification of TCR beta CDR3 regions used RNA as the template. Researchers ran a first-round RT-PCR on the TCR CDR3 using the HTBI primer set. MiXCR was run by TCRdb on the multiplex PCR reads, yielding one entry per CDR3 protein. The sample includes 500,000 to 650,000 distinct CDR3 sequences, roughly 45% of them seen just once. Germline loops: CDR1 SGHVS, CDR2 FNYEAQ. J lost 10 bases, V lost 4 bases, and 8 bases had no gene match. The CDR3 consists of 13 residues. In this sample, this clonotype turned up a few times.

This receptor was identified in an adult woman with Graves' disease, either hyperthyroidism or ophthalmopathy (not recorded which). The V gene is TRBV7-6, the J gene TRBJ1-1, with 8 bases identical to TRBD1. Sequenced: peripheral blood or thyroid tissue (not recorded which). The CDR3 loop is CASSSGQGSAAFF. The CDR3 DNA is TGTGCCAGCAGCTCCGGACAGGGAAGTGCAGCTTTCTTT.